Below, 9 T cell receptor beta chains from the same sample are listed, as sequenced in a study of shared clonotypes between healthy human individuals. The assay was immunoSEQ multiplex PCR, and TCRdb's table has in-frame clones only and misses some. The table records 550,000 to 800,000 clones, roughly 87% of them present only once. Sequences were obtained from memory CD8+ T cells from PBMCs. Subset denoted: CD45RO+ cells pooled with CCR7-negative TemRA cells. The receptors come from a man in his late teens or twenties in good health. Some clones in this sample may be carry-over from other donors' samples.

The V call is TRBV25-1, the J call TRBJ1-5; D gene uncertain. There are 12 residues in the CDR3. V was trimmed by 6 bases and J by 2 bases, leaving 5 bases between them. Germline lookup yields CDR1 MGHDK and CDR2 SYGVNS. The CDR3 loop reads CASRSGNQPQHF. The DNA for the CDR3 is TGTGCCAGCAGATCGGGCAATCAGCCCCAGCATTTT.

The chain employs TRBV28 and TRBJ1-1; no firm D call. The CDR3 consists of 15 residues. Trimming left V 4 bases short and J 1 base short, with 13 bases between. Looked up from germline, CDR1 is MDHEN and CDR2 is SYDVKM. The CDR3 spells CASSYSQPPNTEAFF. CDR3 bases: TGTGCCAGCAGTTACTCCCAACCCCCGAACACTGAAGCTTTCTTT.

The chain couples TRBV25-1 to TRBJ1-5; D not resolved. This CDR3 contains 12 residues. V lost 1 base and J 8 bases, leaving 6 bases between the germline ends. The germline CDR1 and CDR2 sequences are MGHDK and SYGVNS. The CDR3 loop is CASSEWGKPQHF. CDR3 DNA sequence: TGTGCCAGCAGTGAATGGGGTAAGCCCCAGCATTTT.

CDR3 sequence: CASTPNSGANVLTF. In DNA form, the CDR3 reads TGTGCCAGCACACCTAACTCTGGGGCCAACGTCCTGACTTTC. The chain carries TRBV19 and TRBJ2-6; no clear D gene. CDR3 length: 14 amino acids. Germline-derived CDR1 and CDR2 are LNHDA and SQIVND (reference sequence). Trimming removed 9 bases at V and 0 bases at J, with 9 bases between. Using reference TRBV19 and TRBJ2-6 for the parts outside the CDR3, the full variable domain is DGGITQSPKYLFRKEGQNVTLSCEQNLNHDAMYWYRQDPGQGLRLIYYSQIVNDFQKGDIAEGYSVSREKKESFPLTVTSAQKNPTAFYLCASTPNSGANVLTFGAGSRLTVL.

The chain carries TRBV29-1 and TRBJ1-2, with D perhaps matching TRBD1 (6 bases). Trimming took off 7 bases at V and 7 bases at J, with 10 bases between the two ends. In germline, CDR1 is SQVTM, CDR2 ANQGSEA. The CDR3 covers 10 residues. CDR3 loop: CSAEGVGYTF. The CDR3 DNA sequence: TGCAGCGCTGAGGGGGTTGGCTACACCTTC.

This clone was seen only once. This rearrangement joins TRBV11-2 to TRBJ2-7; 8 bases agree with TRBD1. This CDR3 has 15 amino acids. The germline V gene has CDR1 SGHAT and CDR2 FQNNGV. Trimming at V came to 0 bases and at J to 8 bases, leaving 9 bases not matched to a gene. CDR3 sequence reads: CASSLDRAGGAKQYF. The CDR3 region has the DNA TGTGCCAGCAGCTTAGATCGGGCAGGGGGCGCGAAGCAGTACTTC.

The chain's CDR3 is CATSPGYGYTF. The CDR3 region has the DNA TGTGCCACCAGCCCGGGTTATGGCTACACCTTC. The chain uses TRBV15 and TRBJ1-2; D is unresolved. The CDR3 length is 11 residues. Germline lookup yields CDR1 LNHNV and CDR2 YYDKDF (reference sequence). Trimming left V 5 bases short and J 5 bases short, with 6 bases between.

The table lists this clone with a count of one. The chain is built from TRBV9 and TRBJ2-7; 7 nucleotides match TRBD1. V shed 3 bases and J 4 bases; nucleotides not matched to a gene: 7. CDR3 length: 14 amino acids. Germline V gives CDR1 SGDLS, CDR2 YYNGEE. The CDR3 protein is CASSARDSPYEQYF. As DNA, the CDR3 is TGTGCCAGCAGCGCCCGGGACAGTCCTTACGAGCAGTACTTC.

The chain has TRBV6-5 and TRBJ1-3; D is unresolved. V lost 5 bases, J lost 2 bases, and 7 bases lay in between. The CDR3 runs 13 residues. Germline V gene data show CDR1 as MNHEY and CDR2 as SVGAGI. The CDR3 region has the DNA TGTGCCAGCAGTCCTTCTCCTGGAAACACCATATATTTT. This encodes CASSPSPGNTIYF.